Listed below are T cell receptor beta chains from one sample, sequenced in a study of T cells after yellow fever vaccination. MiXCR was run by TCRdb on the 5' RACE reads, yielding one entry per CDR3 protein. This sample has hundreds of thousands of distinct CDR3 sequences; 10% to 15% occur once, and the top ten carry more than 13%. The sequences come from PBMCs, collected on the day of the yellow fever booster vaccination. Every receptor here comes from a man aged 25 to 45 who received the YFV17D yellow fever vaccine. Both conserved end residues are part of each CDR3. D genes are given only for firm matches. Some rows have no size entry. The others give once, few or many, or a class for an expanded clone.

j_gene	d_gene	abundance	v_gene	CDR3aa	CDR3nt
TRBJ1-5	-	many	TRBV2	CASSAIFRDNQPQHF	TGTGCCAGCAGTGCCATTTTCCGTGACAATCAGCCCCAGCATTTT
TRBJ2-5	-	-	TRBV27	CASSRRDSSGYQETQYF	TGTGCCAGCAGTCGTAGAGACTCGTCCGGGTACCAAGAGACCCAGTACTTC
TRBJ2-7	TRBD2	-	TRBV20-1	CSASGTSGASYEQYF	TGCAGTGCCAGCGGGACTAGCGGGGCCTCCTACGAGCAGTACTTC
TRBJ2-1	TRBD2	-	TRBV20-1	CSAHNQRGAYNEQFF	TGCAGTGCGCACAACCAGCGGGGGGCCTACAATGAGCAGTTCTTC
TRBJ1-2	-	-	TRBV9	CASSVNSGYGYTF	TGTGCCAGCAGCGTGAACAGCGGGTATGGCTACACCTTC
TRBJ2-5	-	few	TRBV20-1	CSAIRFSQETQYF	TGCAGTGCTATAAGGTTTTCCCAAGAGACCCAGTACTTC
TRBJ2-1	-	few	TRBV20-1	CSATAPFSRGLEQFF	TGCAGTGCTACTGCCCCTTTTAGCAGGGGCCTTGAGCAGTTCTTC
TRBJ1-2	-	few	TRBV21-1	CASSKFKNYGYTF	TGTGCCAGCAGCAAATTTAAGAACTATGGCTACACCTTC
TRBJ2-1	TRBD1	many	TRBV9	CASSVESGPTGGKFF	TGTGCCAGCAGCGTAGAGTCGGGCCCTACAGGGGGCAAGTTCTTC
TRBJ2-1	-	-	TRBV5-1	CASSFPPDSYNEQFF	TGCGCCAGCAGCTTCCCCCCTGACTCCTACAATGAGCAGTTCTTC
TRBJ1-2	TRBD1	-	TRBV7-9	CASSLAGGKVFIF	TGTGCCAGCAGCTTAGCAGGGGGCAAGGTCTTCATCTTC
TRBJ1-1	-	few	TRBV7-2	CASSPRFAADRTEAFF	TGTGCCAGCAGCCCACGATTCGCCGCTGACAGGACTGAAGCTTTCTTT
TRBJ1-1	-	-	TRBV19	CASRDRDTEAFF	TGTGCCAGTAGGGACAGAGACACTGAAGCTTTCTTT
TRBJ2-5	TRBD2	few	TRBV20-1	CSAQAGAVETQYF	TGCAGTGCTCAAGCGGGAGCGGTGGAGACCCAGTACTTC
TRBJ2-3	TRBD2	-	TRBV5-6	CASSLPALAKGYTDTQYF	TGTGCCAGCAGCTTGCCCGCACTAGCGAAGGGGTACACAGATACGCAGTATTTT
TRBJ1-2	-	-	TRBV19	CASSTGIEDGYTF	TGTGCCAGTAGCACAGGGATTGAAGATGGCTACACCTTC
TRBJ2-5	TRBD2	few	TRBV28	CASSLWTSGRGLLQETQYF	TGTGCCAGCAGTTTATGGACTAGCGGGAGGGGATTATTACAAGAGACCCAGTACTTC
TRBJ2-7	-	-	TRBV2	CASSSDSPLSEQYF	TGTGCCAGCAGTTCAGACAGCCCATTATCAGAGCAGTACTTC
TRBJ1-4	-	-	TRBV27	CASSLWGPNEKLFF	TGTGCCAGCAGTTTGTGGGGCCCTAATGAAAAACTGTTTTTT
TRBJ2-7	TRBD2	-	TRBV5-6	CASSLLAGNYEQYF	TGTGCCAGCAGCTTACTAGCGGGAAACTACGAGCAGTACTTC
TRBJ2-7	TRBD2	-	TRBV5-1	CASSSGASGYEQYF	TGCGCCAGCAGCTCCGGGGCTAGCGGATACGAGCAGTACTTC
TRBJ1-2	-	-	TRBV29-1	CSVLIREAPNYGYTF	TGCAGCGTTCTCATAAGGGAGGCCCCTAACTATGGCTACACCTTC
TRBJ2-3	TRBD2	few	TRBV18	CASSPPRLAGGGTQYF	TGTGCCAGCTCACCACCAAGACTAGCGGGAGGAGGTACGCAGTATTTT
TRBJ2-7	-	-	TRBV5-1	CASNSGGSYYEQYF	TGCGCCAGCAACTCCGGAGGGAGCTACTACGAGCAGTACTTC